This T cell receptor beta chain comes out of a study of T cells in Graves' hyperthyroidism and ophthalmopathy. RNA transcripts gave rise to amplified TCR beta CDR3 regions. The HTBI primer set drove a first-round RT-PCR of the TCR CDR3. TCRdb used MiXCR to reprocess the multiplex PCR reads, holding one entry per CDR3 protein. This sample has about half a million distinct CDR3 sequences, with 20% found just once. Specimen: blood. The TCR originated in a man aged 40-49 years with Graves' ophthalmopathy.

CDR3: CASVRVPRSAFF. CDR3 in DNA: TGTGCCAGCGTCAGGGTCCCGAGATCGGCTTTCTTT. The chain has TRBV2 and TRBJ1-1; D may be TRBD1 (5 bases). The CDR3 has 12 residues. Germline assignment: CDR1 SNHLY and CDR2 FYNNEI. V lost 8 bases and J lost 11, with 18 bases in between.